This TCR beta chain was documented in a study of human T cells and chemical hapten exposure. Study overall: 0.01% DPC was applied to the upper back in patch tests, which were read at 6 days. Study-wide results and caveats: TCRs at a frequency above 1 in 1000 stayed unchanged with DPC sensitization.

Time point meaning: patch test 2, 6 weeks after DPC sensitization. The treatment: therapeutic diphenylcyclopropenone sensitization with weekly scalp DPC. Blood was collected ahead of every patch test applied. TCRdb reanalysed the RACE reads using MiXCR and keeps one entry per CDR3 protein. The sample contains 330,000 or so distinct CDR3 sequences, roughly 6.3% of which appear only once. This clonotype has more than one count but fewer than ten. The target antigen is unknown. V lost 2 bases and J 4 bases, leaving 10 bases between the germline ends. The germline V gene encodes CDR1 SGHRS and CDR2 YFSETQ. This CDR3 is built from 13 residues.

The clonotype originates from a woman in her late teens or twenties with alopecia areata. Some clones in this sample may be carry-over from other donors' samples. The rearrangement joins TRBV5-1 to TRBJ2-7; no firm D call. This specimen consisted of whole blood, obtained in connection with sensitization to the hapten diphenylcyclopropenone (DPC). The CDR3 bases are TGCGCCAGCAGCTTCACCGAGAGGTACGAGCAGTACTTC. As protein: CASSFTERYEQYF. Variable domain in full (rest from reference TRBV5-1 and TRBJ2-7): KAGVTQTPRYLIKTRGQQVTLSCSPISGHRSVSWYQQTPGQGLQFLFEYFSETQRNKGNFPGRFSGRQFSNSRSEMNVSTLELGDSALYLCASSFTERYEQYFGPGTRLTVT.